The clone carrying this T cell receptor beta chain was seen a handful of times. TCRdb re-called the RACE reads with MiXCR, one entry per CDR3 protein. The table has roughly 380,000 distinct CDR3 sequences, about 5.1% seen once. The data were taken from a study of human T cells and chemical hapten exposure. Across the study: Per-sample TCR yield variation was attributed mainly to small pooled library volume differences.

CDR3 size: 15 residues. V was pared by 3 bases and J by 9 bases, with 19 bases between. Germline CDR1 is SGDLS and CDR2 is YYNGEE. The time point was: pre-sensitization, week 0. Documented treatment: therapeutic diphenylcyclopropenone sensitization with weekly scalp DPC. Before extraction, the whole blood was not fractionated, and total RNA was taken from it. This specimen consisted of whole blood, obtained in connection with sensitization to the hapten diphenylcyclopropenone (DPC). The TCR comes from a woman between 50 and 59 years old with alopecia areata. Some clones in this sample may be carry-over from other donors' samples. This rearrangement joins TRBV9 to TRBJ2-1; D is ambiguous. The CDR3 DNA reads TGTGCCAGCAGCGCGGTTGGGGTGGGAATAGTTGAGCAGTTCTTC. Its protein is CASSAVGVGIVEQFF.